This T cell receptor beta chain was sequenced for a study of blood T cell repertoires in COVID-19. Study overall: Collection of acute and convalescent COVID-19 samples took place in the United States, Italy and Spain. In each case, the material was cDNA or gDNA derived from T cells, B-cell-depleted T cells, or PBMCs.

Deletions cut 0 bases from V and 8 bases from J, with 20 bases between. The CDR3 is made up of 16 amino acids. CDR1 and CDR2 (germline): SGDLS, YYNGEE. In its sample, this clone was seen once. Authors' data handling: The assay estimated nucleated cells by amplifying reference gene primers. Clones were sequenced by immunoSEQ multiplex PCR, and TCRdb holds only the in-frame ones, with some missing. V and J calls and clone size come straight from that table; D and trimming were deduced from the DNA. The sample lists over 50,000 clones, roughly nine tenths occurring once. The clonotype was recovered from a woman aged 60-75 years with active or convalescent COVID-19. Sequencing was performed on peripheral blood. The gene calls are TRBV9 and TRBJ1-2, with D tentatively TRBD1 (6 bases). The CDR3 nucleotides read TGTGCCAGCAGCGTAGAAGGGGGTGGGACGGTTGGCGGCTACACCTTC. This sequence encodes CASSVEGGGTVGGYTF.